This T cell receptor (beta chain) was documented in a study of T cells in Graves' hyperthyroidism and ophthalmopathy. Study details: Upon initial diagnosis and before any treatment, peripheral blood was collected. Study-wide results and limits: Model predictions of ophthalmopathy came a median approximately 6 months before onset. Ophthalmopathy cases were set apart from stable hyperthyroidism by a 13 V-J model.

RNA transcripts gave rise to amplified TCR beta CDR3 regions. Primed by the HTBI set, a first-round RT-PCR was run on the TCR CDR3. From the multiplex PCR reads, TCRdb called clonotypes with MiXCR, one entry per CDR3 protein. The sample has 300,000 to 400,000 distinct CDR3 sequences, under 25% seen once; the top ten hold less than 65%. Stable Graves' hyperthyroidism meant no ophthalmopathy progression within 18 months. V lost 1 base and J lost 5, with 8 bases in between. The CDR3 covers 12 residues. Germline V CDR1 and CDR2: SQVTM, ANQGSEA. As concerns this clonotype: Its antigen is not known.

V is TRBV29-1 and J is TRBJ2-5; no clear D. The source is a woman between 50 and 59 years old with Graves' hyperthyroidism. Sequencing used blood. The CDR3 reads CSVEAGRETQYF. As DNA, the CDR3 is TGCAGCGTTGAAGCCGGCAGGGAGACCCAGTACTTC.